Sequencing of this TCR beta chain was carried out in a study of regulatory and conventional T cells in RAG deficiency (dated by TCRdb to the late 2010s). Study-wide context: High-throughput TCR beta sequencing was used to compare the repertoire diversity and composition of Treg, conventional CD4+ and CD8+ T cells between RAG-deficient patients and healthy controls. The investigation overall reported the following: Markedly lower Shannon entropy and higher Simpson indices were observed in RAG-deficient patients than in control T-cell subpopulations. Sorted CD25-high CD127-low cells from Omenn syndrome patients may represent peripherally activated cells rather than bona fide Treg cells. All patient T-cell subsets had shorter CDR3 lengths; Omenn syndrome patients showed >85% Treg-Tconv repertoire overlap at nucleotide and amino acid level. For some subjects, some analyses of T-cell subsets were not performed. Compared with controls, Omenn syndrome and CID/AS patients had about 97-fold fewer unique TCR beta sequences in Treg cells, whereas the reduction in the other subsets was roughly 9.8-fold.

Before genomic DNA extraction, conventional CD4+ T cells were purified from blood as CD25-low CD127-high cells. Repertoire analyses used several healthy control donors as the comparison group. The library was generated by the immunoSEQ multiplex PCR assay. Genomic DNA from the sorted T-cell subsets was used to amplify rearranged TCR beta chain products, which were then sequenced. As for the authors' bioinformatics: Shannon entropy and Simpson indices were used to quantify the repertoire diversity of productive TCR beta rearrangements. To assess clonal expansion, the frequencies of the 100 most abundant productive TCR beta clonotypes were added up as a share of total reads. The TRB repertoires were evaluated with a self-reactivity index based on amino acid usage at CDR3beta positions 6 and 7. Repertoire analyses used two-way ANOVA; flow cytometric analyses used Student t or Mann-Whitney tests. The clones in this table, taken by TCRdb from immuneACCESS, are in-frame only. Not every clone is retained; where verified, under half of the shortfall comes from an unresolved V gene, and the cause of the rest is unknown. V and J calls and clone size are as listed in that table; D and trimming were resolved from the DNA. This sample holds some 21,000 clones; almost 96% were observed only once. Together, the top ten hold 1.3% of the sample.

Sequences SNHLY (CDR1) and FYNNEI (CDR2) are obtained from the germline V gene. V is trimmed back by 6 bases and J by 2 bases, and the junction contains 12 bases that no gene match accounts for. From its cysteine to its phenylalanine, the CDR3 spans 17 amino acids. Here the CDR3 DNA is all that survives: 51 bases in frame from base 1. For this clone: Its specific antigen is unknown. Base qualities are missing; no much larger clone stands one base away.

The data also belong to a second study, concerning regulatory T cells. As noted in the second study: The multiplex PCR relied on 52 forward TRBV primers and 13 reverse TRBJ primers, and amplification bias was corrected through assay-based and computational methods. Patient repertoires showed restricted unique TRB V-J pairs and skewed V and J gene usage, most marked in regulatory T cells. Between CD3G-deficient patients and healthy controls, the study compared T-cell receptor beta repertoires in sorted regulatory T cells, conventional CD4+ T cells and CD8+ T cells. Peripheral blood mononuclear cells were isolated by Ficoll density separation. Rearranged TRB loci were amplified from genomic DNA by multiplex PCR within the immunoSEQ assay. An Illumina HiSeq platform was used to sequence the TRB amplicons. Raw sequences were error-filtered and aligned to reference gene sequences by custom algorithms and were subsequently analyzed with the immunoSEQ online tools. Frequencies of productive and nonproductive TRB rearrangements were assessed among unique sequences as well as among total sequences. For group comparisons, t tests, Mann-Whitney tests or two-way ANOVA were performed in Prism software.

The receptor was derived from a human donor in good health. The chain joins TRBV2 to TRBJ2-1; TRBD2 aligns with 8 central bases. What was sequenced was CD25- CD4+ T cells sorted from blood. The nucleotides read TGTGCCAGCAGCCCGATCCCTAGCGGGTACCCCTACAATGAGCAGTTCTTC. The translation is CASSPIPSGYPYNEQFF.